What follows are 15 T cell receptor beta chains derived from one specimen sequenced in a study of technical replicates of blood from several donors. Repertoires were generated with immunoSEQ multiplex PCR, while TCRdb's copy carries only in-frame clones and drops some. The table lists fewer than 80,000 clones, under 90% of them singletons, with around 4.9% in the top ten. Material for sequencing was PBMCs. Receptors were obtained from a human donor in good health. Some clones in this sample may be carry-over from other donors' samples.

Details on this clone: The sample carries other DNA sequences with the same CDR3. This sequence joins TRBV7-9 and TRBJ1-5, with D unresolved. This CDR3 spans 13 amino acids. CDR1 and CDR2 from the germline V gene are SEHNR and FQNEAQ (reference sequence). V was clipped by 4 bases and J by 2 bases, with 6 bases between them. CDR3 region: CASSSQGNQPQHF. The CDR3 DNA reads as TGTGCCAGCAGCTCACAAGGCAATCAGCCCCAGCATTTT.

The chain carries TRBV4-1 and TRBJ2-2; perhaps TRBD2 as D (6 bases). The V and J ends lost 8 bases and 5 bases respectively, with 21 bases between them. Germline V CDR1 and CDR2: MGHRA, YSYEKL. There are 16 residues in the CDR3. The CDR3 is CASGPGLLAGTGELFF. The CDR3, as DNA: TGCGCCAGCGGCCCGGGACTCCTTGCTGGGACCGGGGAGCTGTTTTTT.

The J gene is TRBJ1-5, the V gene TRBV19; no clear D. This CDR3 is built from 12 residues. V gave up 10 bases and J gave up 1 base, with 8 bases separating them. CDR1 is LNHDA, CDR2 SQIVND, per germline (reference sequence). CDR3 nucleotide sequence: TGTGCCACCAGAGGGAGCAATCAGCCCCAGCATTTT. Its translation: CATRGSNQPQHF. Full variable domain (remainder filled in from reference TRBV19 and TRBJ1-5): DGGITQSPKYLFRKEGQNVTLSCEQNLNHDAMYWYRQDPGQGLRLIYYSQIVNDFQKGDIAEGYSVSREKKESFPLTVTSAQKNPTAFYLCATRGSNQPQHFGDGTRLSIL.

J is TRBJ2-3 and V is TRBV27; 11 bases map to TRBD2. V lost 6 bases to trimming and J lost 10 bases; unmatched junction nucleotides: 9. The CDR3 loop spans 14 amino acids. CDR1 is MNHEY and CDR2 is SMNVEV in the germline V gene (reference sequence). DNA of the CDR3: TGTGCCAGCAGGCAGGGAACTAGCGGGAGTGCGCAGTATTTT. Translated: CASRQGTSGSAQYF.

This clone has only a few counts. The chain carries TRBV27 and TRBJ1-1; unclear D gene. Germline V lookup: CDR1 MNHEY, CDR2 SMNVEV (reference sequence). Trimming took 3 bases from V and 1 from J, leaving 9 bases between them. The CDR3 contains 14 residues. The CDR3 nucleotides are TGTGCCAGCAGTTTGGCGGTAGGGAACACTGAAGCTTTCTTT. Translating gives CASSLAVGNTEAFF.

This chain links TRBV7-3 with TRBJ2-7, with TRBD1 matching over 8 bases. V dropped 5 bases and J dropped 2; count of bases not matched to a gene: 8. The CDR3 sequence is 15 residues long. Germline V gene sequence: CDR1 SGHTA, CDR2 FQGTGA. CDR3 sequence: CASSQKGQGAYEQYF. The CDR3 bases are TGTGCCAGCAGCCAAAAAGGACAGGGAGCCTACGAGCAGTACTTC. Drawing the rest from reference TRBV7-3 and TRBJ2-7, the complete variable domain is GAGVSQTPSNKVTEKGKYVELRCDPISGHTALYWYRQSLGQGPEFLIYFQGTGAADDSGLPNDRFFAVRPEGSVSTLKIQRTERGDSAVYLCASSQKGQGAYEQYFGPGTRLTVT.

The chain joins TRBV15 to TRBJ1-2, with D perhaps TRBD1 (6 bases). Germline-derived CDR1 and CDR2 are LNHNV and YYDKDF (reference sequence). The CDR3 runs 15 residues. The V end was cut by 0 bases, the J end by 8 bases, with 16 bases between. In nucleotides, the CDR3 is TGTGCCACCAGCAGAGATCCTAACAGGGCCGGGGGCTACACCTTC. Translation: CATSRDPNRAGGYTF. Using reference TRBV15 and TRBJ1-2 for the parts outside the CDR3, the full variable domain is DAMVIQNPRYQVTQFGKPVTLSCSQTLNHNVMYWYQQKSSQAPKLLFHYYDKDFNNEADTPDNFQSRRPNTSFCFLDIRSPGLGDTAMYLCATSRDPNRAGGYTFGSGTRLTVV.

The V call is TRBV7-2, the J call TRBJ1-5; 8 bases agree with TRBD1. This CDR3 contains 16 residues. Germline loops: CDR1 SGHTA, CDR2 FQGNSA. After removal of 3 bases from V and 1 base from J, the junction contained 5 bases not matched to a gene. In nucleotides, the CDR3 is TGTGCCAGCAGCTTTTTTGGACAGGGAAGCAATCAGCCCCAGCATTTT. It yields the protein CASSFFGQGSNQPQHF.

This chain joins TRBV19 and TRBJ1-2; 7 bases align to TRBD1. CDR1 is LNHDA, CDR2 SQIVND, per germline (reference sequence). The ends lost 0 bases at V and 7 bases at J; junction bases unmatched: 11. CDR3 length: 16 residues. The CDR3 DNA sequence: TGTGCCAGTAGTATAGACCGACAGGGCTTCGTGTCTGGCTACACCTTC. It codes for CASSIDRQGFVSGYTF.

This chain links TRBV4-3 with TRBJ2-7; D remains ambiguous. Trimming removed 0 bases from V and 3 bases from J, with 6 bases in between. This CDR3 is 13 amino acids long. Germline V gene sequence: CDR1 LGHNA, CDR2 YSLEER. Written as DNA, the CDR3 is TGCGCCAGCAGCCAAGAGACGGGCTACGAGCAGTACTTC. Amino acids: CASSQETGYEQYF.

J is TRBJ2-1 and V is TRBV9, with D unclear. The V gene's germline CDR1 is SGDLS and CDR2 YYNGEE. V shed 2 bases and J shed 9 bases, with 12 bases lying between them. CDR3 length: 13 residues. CDR3 sequence reads: CASSVFVASEQFF. The CDR3 nucleotides read TGTGCCAGCAGCGTTTTCGTGGCCAGTGAGCAGTTCTTC.

This clone was observed once. This chain uses TRBV27 with TRBJ2-3; TRBD2 matches 14 bases. Germline V gene data show CDR1 as MNHEY and CDR2 as SMNVEV (reference sequence). This CDR3 is 20 amino acids long. J gave up 2 bases and V 2 bases, and 12 bases lay outside the gene matches. In DNA form, the CDR3 reads TGTGCCAGCAGTTTAAGAGGACTAGCGGGGGGCTCAGCCTACACAGATACGCAGTATTTT. Protein: CASSLRGLAGGSAYTDTQYF.

V and J are TRBV4-3 and TRBJ2-1, with D tentatively TRBD1 (7 bases). Germline CDR1 is LGHNA and CDR2 is YSLEER. This CDR3 has 15 amino acids. V lost 0 bases and J 6 bases, leaving 12 bases between the germline ends. CDR3 DNA: TGCGCCAGCAGCCAAGAATGGCAGGGGGGCAATGAGCAGTTCTTC. Protein product: CASSQEWQGGNEQFF.

This chain connects TRBV5-1 to TRBJ1-2; TRBD1 agrees at 8 bases. In germline, CDR1 is SGHRS, CDR2 YFSETQ. There are 14 residues in the CDR3. The ends lost 3 bases at V and 7 bases at J; junction bases unmatched: 8. This CDR3 reads CASSYSTGEGGYTF. The CDR3 nucleotides are TGCGCCAGCAGCTACTCGACAGGGGAAGGTGGCTACACCTTC.

CDR3 DNA: TGTGCCAGCAGTTCCTTGCGGTCGGTGGTGAACACTGAAGCTTTCTTT. It yields the protein CASSSLRSVVNTEAFF. The chain has TRBV27 and TRBJ1-1, with unresolved D. In germline, CDR1 is MNHEY, CDR2 SMNVEV (reference sequence). Deletions cut 4 bases from V and 0 bases from J, with 15 bases between. There are 16 residues in the CDR3.